Below, 28 T cell receptor beta chains from the same sample are listed, as sequenced in a study of blood T cell repertoires in COVID-19. Only in-frame clones appear in the TCRdb table, and some are missing; sequencing was by immunoSEQ multiplex PCR. The sample includes approximately 98,000 clones, approximately 88% of them seen just once. The specimen sequenced was peripheral blood. Every receptor here comes from a human donor in a cohort sampled during active COVID-19.

This clone was found a few times. This chain uses TRBV18 with TRBJ1-6; TRBD1 aligns across 8 bases. CDR1 is KGHSH, CDR2 LQKENI, per germline. CDR3 length equals 14 residues. V lost 6 bases to trimming and J lost 10 bases; unmatched junction nucleotides: 8. As DNA, the CDR3 is TGTGCCAGCTCCCAGGACAGGGTAAAGTCACCCCTCCACTTT. Translating it yields CASSQDRVKSPLHF.

The J gene is TRBJ2-7, the V gene TRBV20-1; 8 nucleotides align to TRBD1. The germline V gene has CDR1 DFQATT and CDR2 SNEGSKA (reference sequence). Trimming cost V 3 bases and J 3 bases; bases outside gene matches: 10. This CDR3 comprises 15 residues. CDR3 loop: CSASFQRQGRYEQYF. The CDR3 DNA sequence: TGCAGTGCTAGTTTCCAGAGACAGGGGCGCTACGAGCAGTACTTC.

The chain has TRBV27 and TRBJ2-3; TRBD1 agrees at 10 bases. Germline V CDR1 and CDR2: MNHEY, SMNVEV (reference sequence). The CDR3 extends over 20 amino acids. The V gene end was trimmed by 10 bases and the J gene end by 3 bases; junction bases not matched to a gene: 25. The CDR3 sequence is CAKNSPYGQGGVCRTDTQYF. CDR3 DNA: TGTGCCAAGAATAGCCCATACGGACAGGGGGGGGTATGTAGGACAGATACGCAGTATTTT.

The V call is TRBV11-2, the J call TRBJ2-1; no clear D gene. Germline CDR1 SGHAT, CDR2 FQNNGV. This CDR3 is 12 amino acids long. V gave up 6 bases and J gave up 7 bases, with 10 bases separating them. CDR3 loop: CASSLSWNEQFF. The CDR3 DNA is TGTGCCAGCAGTTTGAGTTGGAATGAGCAGTTCTTC.

The chain couples TRBV28 to TRBJ2-7; D might be TRBD2 (5 bases). Germline loops: CDR1 MDHEN, CDR2 SYDVKM. The V gene lost 0 bases and the J gene lost 6 bases, with 9 bases spanning the gap. CDR3 length: 13 amino acids. The CDR3 bases are TGTGCCAGCAGTTTATGGCGGGCTGGCGAGCAGTACTTC. As protein: CASSLWRAGEQYF.

V gene TRBV12-3 or TRBV12-4 combines with J gene TRBJ1-2, with D unclear. The CDR3 totals 13 residues. Trimming took 5 bases from V and 6 from J, leaving 13 bases between them. The CDR3 bases are TGTGCCAGCAGTCCCCGCTCAGTTCATGGCTACACCTTC. It codes for CASSPRSVHGYTF.

This clone occurred once. The chain joins TRBV29-1 to TRBJ1-1, with no clear D. The CDR3 covers 13 residues. The V end lost 3 bases, the J end lost 0 bases, and 8 bases lay between the germline ends. Germline CDR1 reads SQVTM; CDR2 reads ANQGSEA. The CDR3 bases are TGCAGCGTTGAGGCCCTCATGAACACTGAAGCTTTCTTT. This sequence encodes CSVEALMNTEAFF.

The chain employs TRBV4-1 and TRBJ1-6, with unresolved D. Germline CDR1 is MGHRA and CDR2 is YSYEKL. Trimming took 1 base from V and 7 from J, leaving 17 bases between them. The length of the CDR3 is 17 residues. The CDR3 loop reads CASSQVVTGGPNSPLHF. CDR3 coding DNA: TGCGCCAGCAGCCAAGTAGTGACGGGTGGCCCAAATTCACCCCTCCACTTT.

The chain couples TRBV4-1 to TRBJ2-1; 11 nucleotides match TRBD2. This CDR3 has 15 amino acids. V shed 3 bases and J 8 bases; nucleotides not matched to a gene: 6. CDR1 is MGHRA, CDR2 YSYEKL, per germline. This CDR3 is CASSQVAGGPDEQFF. The CDR3 coding sequence is TGCGCCAGCAGCCAGGTAGCGGGAGGGCCCGATGAGCAGTTCTTC.

The chain has TRBV6-5 and TRBJ2-3; D gene unclear. CDR1 is MNHEY and CDR2 is SVGAGI in the germline V gene. Trimming cost V 7 bases and J 6 bases, with 5 bases left between them. This CDR3 has 10 residues. The CDR3 region has the DNA TGTGCCAGCAACTGGGATACGCAGTATTTT. This gives the protein CASNWDTQYF.

CDR3 residues: CASREGTYNEQFF. Here the CDR3 DNA reads TGTGCCAGCCGAGAGGGTACCTACAATGAGCAGTTCTTC. The chain combines TRBV11-2 with TRBJ2-1, with D tentatively TRBD2 (5 bases). Trimming cost V 8 bases and J 2 bases, with 10 bases left between them. Germline CDR1 reads SGHAT; CDR2 reads FQNNGV. The CDR3 extends over 13 amino acids. The complete variable domain, with remaining parts taken from reference TRBV11-2 and TRBJ2-1, reads EAGVAQSPRYKIIEKRQSVAFWCNPISGHATLYWYQQILGQGPKLLIQFQNNGVVDDSQLPKDRFSAERLKGVDSTLKIQPAKLEDSAVYLCASREGTYNEQFFGPGTRLTVL.

V and J are TRBV12-5 and TRBJ1-4, with D hard to call. V was pared by 1 base and J by 0 bases, with 9 bases between. Germline V gene sequence: CDR1 LGHNT, CDR2 FRNRAP. The CDR3 contains 16 residues. CDR3 sequence (DNA): TGTGCTAGTGGTTTGGGAGAGAACCCAACTAATGAAAAACTGTTTTTT. Encoded protein: CASGLGENPTNEKLFF. The whole variable domain, remainder taken from reference TRBV12-5 and TRBJ1-4, is DARVTQTPRHKVTEMGQEVTMRCQPILGHNTVFWYRQTMMQGLELLAYFRNRAPLDDSGMPKDRFSAEMPDATLATLKIQPSEPRDSAVYFCASGLGENPTNEKLFFGSGTQLSVL.

V and J are TRBV6-5 and TRBJ1-3; maybe TRBD1 (5 bases). The V end was cut by 4 bases, the J end by 4 bases, with 14 bases between. This CDR3 contains 15 residues. The germline V gene encodes CDR1 MNHEY and CDR2 SVGAGI. CDR3 in amino acids: CASSSHSQGGNTIYF. The CDR3 DNA reads as TGTGCCAGCAGTTCCCACTCCCAGGGCGGAAACACCATATATTTT.

The CDR3 DNA follows: TGTGCCAGCAGCCAGCAGGGTTTTCTGAACACTGAAGCTTTCTTT. The encoded protein is CASSQQGFLNTEAFF. V is TRBV4-2 and J is TRBJ1-1; D is perhaps TRBD1 (5 bases). The CDR3 contains 15 residues. V dropped 3 bases and J dropped 0 bases, with 11 bases sitting between them. Germline V gene lookup returns CDR1 LGHNA and CDR2 YNFKEQ.

The chain has TRBV12-3 or TRBV12-4 and TRBJ1-2, with unresolved D. V was clipped by 0 bases and J by 4 bases, with 3 bases between them. The CDR3 extends over 12 amino acids. CDR3 nucleotides: TGTGCCAGCAGTTTAGCCGGCTATGGCTACACCTTC. Its protein product is CASSLAGYGYTF.

The rearrangement links TRBV13 to TRBJ2-7; 9 bases line up with TRBD1. V lost 0 bases and J lost 5; bases outside the gene matches: 2. The CDR3 loop spans 14 amino acids. Per the germline V gene, CDR1 is PRHDT and CDR2 is FYEKMQ (reference sequence). Here the CDR3 DNA reads TGTGCCAGCAGCTTAGGTGGGGACAGGGACGAGCAGTACTTC. This gives the protein CASSLGGDRDEQYF. The whole variable domain, filled in from reference TRBV13 and TRBJ2-7, reads AAGVIQSPRHLIKEKRETATLKCYPIPRHDTVYWYQQGPGQDPQFLISFYEKMQSDKGSIPDRFSAQQFSDYHSELNMSSLELGDSALYFCASSLGGDRDEQYFGPGTRLTVT.

The V and J genes are TRBV4-2 and TRBJ1-2; TRBD1 is a possible D gene (5 bases). Per the germline V gene, CDR1 is LGHNA and CDR2 is YNFKEQ. The CDR3 covers 14 residues. V gave up 0 bases and J gave up 6 bases, with 11 bases separating them. CDR3 sequence reads: CASSQDWTRNGYTF. CDR3 sequence (DNA): TGTGCCAGCAGCCAAGATTGGACAAGGAATGGCTACACCTTC.

The chain joins TRBV2 to TRBJ2-7; TRBD2 might be the D (5 bases). CDR1 and CDR2 from the germline V gene are SNHLY and FYNNEI. The CDR3 contains 16 residues. Trimming took off 8 bases at V and 0 bases at J, with 20 bases between the two ends. The CDR3 here is CASRPRRAASSYEQYF. CDR3 nucleotides: TGTGCCAGCCGCCCGCGGCGAGCGGCCAGCTCCTACGAGCAGTACTTC.

This sequence joins TRBV2 and TRBJ2-5; a weak D match, TRBD2 (5 bases). CDR3 length equals 12 residues. Looked up from germline, CDR1 is SNHLY and CDR2 is FYNNEI. V lost 6 bases, J lost 4 bases, and 9 bases lay in between. In nucleotides, the CDR3 is TGTGCCAGCAGAGTGGCGGGAGAGACCCAGTACTTC. Its protein product is CASRVAGETQYF.

This chain links TRBV6-1 with TRBJ1-5; D uncertain. V dropped 3 bases and J dropped 6 bases, with 6 bases sitting between them. Germline V gene sequence: CDR1 MNHNS, CDR2 SASEGT. CDR3 size: 12 residues. CDR3 DNA: TGTGCCAGCAGTGAGGCTGTTCAGCCCCAGCATTTT. Its protein is CASSEAVQPQHF.

The chain carries TRBV9 and TRBJ2-1, with 13 bases identical to TRBD2. The V and J ends lost 0 bases and 4 bases, in that order; junction bases with no gene match: 1. Germline CDR1 is SGDLS and CDR2 is YYNGEE. This CDR3 spans 16 amino acids. Here the CDR3 reads CASSVVGLAGYNEQFF. CDR3 nucleotide sequence: TGTGCCAGCAGCGTAGTGGGACTAGCGGGGTACAATGAGCAGTTCTTC.

The V and J genes are TRBV28 and TRBJ1-1; D may be TRBD1 (5 bases). This CDR3 region has 12 residues. The ends were cut back, 8 bases at V and 7 bases at J, with 14 bases in the middle. Germline assignment: CDR1 MDHEN and CDR2 SYDVKM. In DNA form, the CDR3 reads TGTGCCAGCGGATCAGGGTGGAGTGAAGCTTTCTTT. This encodes CASGSGWSEAFF.

CDR3 nucleotide sequence: TGTGCCAGCAGTTACCTCCAGGGGGCCGGATCACCCCTCCACTTT. This gives the protein CASSYLQGAGSPLHF. The J gene is TRBJ1-6, the V gene TRBV6-5; 8 nucleotides match TRBD1. CDR3 length: 15 residues. Germline CDR1 reads MNHEY; CDR2 reads SVGAGI. Losses at the gene ends were 2 bases for V and 10 bases for J; bases not matched to a gene: 7.

This clone was counted a few times. The J gene is TRBJ2-7, the V gene TRBV4-1; D call uncertain. Germline V lookup: CDR1 MGHRA, CDR2 YSYEKL. This CDR3 comprises 15 residues. V lost 0 bases, J lost 5 bases, and 14 bases lay in between. CDR3: CASSQEGQTRNEQYF. CDR3 nucleotide sequence: TGCGCCAGCAGCCAAGAGGGCCAAACCAGAAACGAGCAGTACTTC.

The rearrangement links TRBV7-9 to TRBJ2-1; D gene uncertain. Germline CDR1 is SEHNR and CDR2 is FQNEAQ (reference sequence). This CDR3 has 14 residues. The V end was cut by 0 bases, the J end by 9 bases, with 12 bases between. CDR3 nucleotides: TGTGCCAGCAGCTTAGCCCTAGGAGTTCCTGAGCAGTTCTTC. Its protein is CASSLALGVPEQFF. Full variable domain (missing parts from reference TRBV7-9 and TRBJ2-1): DTGVSQNPRHKITKRGQNVTFRCDPISEHNRLYWYRQTLGQGPEFLTYFQNEAQLEKSRLLSDRFSAERPKGSFSTLEIQRTEQGDSAMYLCASSLALGVPEQFFGPGTRLTVL.

This rearrangement joins TRBV2 to TRBJ1-6; D may be TRBD1 (6 bases). The ends were cut back, 1 base at V and 7 bases at J, with 14 bases in the middle. The germline V gene has CDR1 SNHLY and CDR2 FYNNEI. The CDR3 has 16 amino acids. The chain's CDR3 is CASSEGLTGRNSPLHF. CDR3 coding DNA: TGTGCCAGCAGTGAAGGTTTGACAGGAAGAAATTCACCCCTCCACTTT.

The chain carries TRBV19 and TRBJ2-1; 8 bases fit TRBD2. The junction had 8 bases not matched to a gene; V was cut back by 8 bases and J by 5 bases. CDR3 size: 14 residues. Germline CDR1 and CDR2: LNHDA and SQIVND (reference sequence). Here the CDR3 reads CASAWTGGDNEQFF. In DNA, the CDR3 is TGTGCCAGTGCGTGGACGGGGGGGGACAATGAGCAGTTCTTC.

The chain employs TRBV5-1 and TRBJ2-7; D remains ambiguous. With 1 base removed from V and 1 base from J, the gap between germline ends came to 3 bases. Germline CDR1 SGHRS, CDR2 YFSETQ. CDR3 length: 12 residues. The chain's CDR3 is CASSLSSYEQYF. The CDR3 bases are TGCGCCAGCAGCTTGTCATCCTACGAGCAGTACTTC. The full variable domain, rest sourced from reference TRBV5-1 and TRBJ2-7, is KAGVTQTPRYLIKTRGQQVTLSCSPISGHRSVSWYQQTPGQGLQFLFEYFSETQRNKGNFPGRFSGRQFSNSRSEMNVSTLELGDSALYLCASSLSSYEQYFGPGTRLTVT.